A single sample is the source of the 20 T cell receptor beta chains below, sequenced in a study of Tregs in tolerant kidney transplant recipients. What these receptors recognize is not known. The protocol was immunoSEQ multiplex PCR, while the TCRdb copy is restricted to in-frame clones and leaves out a portion. The top ten hold 0.37% of the sample, which has under 50,000 clones, about 95% seen once. Sample: Tregs from blood cultured with allogeneic cells. Source of these receptors: a human donor in good health.

The J gene is TRBJ1-3, the V gene TRBV18; D uncertain. The CDR3 covers 14 residues. Germline V lookup: CDR1 KGHSH, CDR2 LQKENI. V was pared by 3 bases and J by 0 bases, with 6 bases between. The CDR3: CASSPGISGNTIYF. CDR3 coding DNA: TGTGCCAGCTCACCGGGGATCTCTGGAAACACCATATATTTT.

V usage is TRBV18 and J usage is TRBJ2-7; 12 bases align to TRBD1. The V and J ends lost 8 bases and 0 bases, in that order; junction bases with no gene match: 11. CDR3 size: 17 residues. Per germline, CDR1 KGHSH and CDR2 LQKENI. This chain's CDR3 is CASNKGQGADHSYEQYF. CDR3 nucleotide sequence: TGTGCCAGCAACAAGGGACAGGGGGCCGATCACTCCTACGAGCAGTACTTC.

The chain carries TRBV7-6 and TRBJ2-1; the D call may be TRBD1 or TRBD2 (6 bases each). Trimming pared 1 base from V and 8 bases from J, leaving 15 bases between. Germline CDR1 reads SGHVS; CDR2 reads FNYEAQ. The CDR3 is 15 residues long. The CDR3, as DNA: TGTGCCAGCAGCTTAGTAGGGGGGCAGGGCTATGAGCAGTTCTTC. Protein product: CASSLVGGQGYEQFF.

V gene TRBV19 combines with J gene TRBJ2-1; 11 nucleotides align to TRBD1. Germline values: CDR1 LNHDA, CDR2 SQIVND (reference sequence). The CDR3 spans 15 residues. V shed 6 bases, J shed 5 bases, and the junction held 6 bases outside the gene matches. The CDR3 loop reads CASSFWGQGDNEQFF. The CDR3, as DNA: TGTGCCAGTAGCTTTTGGGGACAGGGGGACAATGAGCAGTTCTTC.

The J gene is TRBJ2-7, the V gene TRBV5-1, with 12 bases identical to TRBD2. The length of the CDR3 is 16 residues. V shed 4 bases and J 2 bases; nucleotides not matched to a gene: 7. Germline V gene lookup returns CDR1 SGHRS and CDR2 YFSETQ. The CDR3 region has the DNA TGCGCCAGCAGCGCACGCGGACTAGCGGGAACCTACGAGCAGTACTTC. This encodes CASSARGLAGTYEQYF.

This clone was counted a single time. The rearrangement uses TRBV5-1 and TRBJ2-1; 13 nucleotides align to TRBD2. Unmatched junction bases numbered 4, after V lost 3 bases and J lost 7 bases. Per germline, CDR1 SGHRS and CDR2 YFSETQ. This CDR3 comprises 15 residues. The CDR3, as DNA: TGCGCCAGCAGCTCACTAGCGGGAGGGGGGAATGAGCAGTTCTTC. Its translation is CASSSLAGGGNEQFF.

The chain has TRBV27 and TRBJ2-7; possibly TRBD1 or TRBD2 for D (5 bases each). Trimming removed 5 bases at V and 7 bases at J, with 21 bases between. Germline CDR1 and CDR2: MNHEY and SMNVEV (reference sequence). The length of the CDR3 is 15 residues. CDR3 amino acids: CASSALRDASGEQYF. The CDR3 DNA reads as TGTGCCAGCAGTGCGCTCCGGGACGCCTCGGGAGAGCAGTACTTC.

V and J are TRBV2 and TRBJ1-4; 10 bases align to TRBD1. Germline assignment: CDR1 SNHLY and CDR2 FYNNEI. This CDR3 region has 13 residues. Trimming took 7 bases from V and 10 from J; bases not matched to a gene: 6. The CDR3 loop reads CASKTGGIGKLFF. The CDR3 DNA reads as TGTGCCAGCAAGACAGGGGGCATTGGAAAACTGTTTTTT.

This chain connects TRBV18 to TRBJ1-2, with a tentative D call TRBD1 (5 bases). Germline CDR1 and CDR2: KGHSH and LQKENI. V lost 2 bases, J lost 5 bases, and 15 bases lay in between. CDR3 length: 15 residues. CDR3 in DNA: TGTGCCAGCTCACCAGCCGGGCAGGGATTATATGGCTACACCTTC. The encoded protein is CASSPAGQGLYGYTF.

The chain carries TRBV7-2 and TRBJ2-4; no clear D. CDR1 and CDR2 (germline): SGHTA, FQGNSA. This CDR3 has 12 amino acids. The germline V and J ends were trimmed by 5 bases and 3 bases, with 5 bases remaining between them. The CDR3 DNA sequence: TGTGCCAGCAGCCCCTACAAAAACATTCAGTACTTC. Encoded protein: CASSPYKNIQYF.

The V and J genes are TRBV5-1 and TRBJ2-5, with 7 bases aligning to TRBD2. Germline loops: CDR1 SGHRS, CDR2 YFSETQ. The CDR3 length is 13 residues. Trimming took 7 bases from V and 1 from J; bases not matched to a gene: 4. The CDR3 DNA is TGCGCCAGCGAGGCTAGCGGCCAAGAGACCCAGTACTTC. Translated: CASEASGQETQYF.

The chain links TRBV18 to TRBJ1-2; the D gene is possibly TRBD1 (6 bases). The CDR3 contains 14 residues. V was trimmed by 3 bases and J by 8 bases, leaving 16 bases between them. The germline V gene has CDR1 KGHSH and CDR2 LQKENI. In DNA, the CDR3 is TGTGCCAGCTCACCTCGGACAGAACCTATGGGCTACACCTTC. It is translated as CASSPRTEPMGYTF. The full variable domain, with the rest looked up from reference TRBV18 and TRBJ1-2, is NAGVMQNPRHLVRRRGQEARLRCSPMKGHSHVYWYRQLPEEGLKFMVYLQKENIIDESGMPKERFSAEFPKEGPSILRIQQVVRGDSAAYFCASSPRTEPMGYTFGSGTRLTVV.

The chain uses TRBV7-2 and TRBJ1-6; D perhaps matches TRBD1 (6 bases). CDR3 size: 15 residues. The germline V gene encodes CDR1 SGHTA and CDR2 FQGNSA. V shed 5 bases and J shed 5 bases, with 13 bases lying between them. The CDR3 nucleotides read TGTGCCAGCAGCCCGGACAGCCGGAATAATTCACCCCTCCACTTT. This translates into CASSPDSRNNSPLHF.

The chain combines TRBV6-5 with TRBJ1-2; TRBD1 matches 9 bases. From germline, CDR1 is MNHEY and CDR2 SVGAGI. J was trimmed by 9 bases and V by 6 bases; bases with no gene match: 11. The CDR3 spans 14 residues. In nucleotides, the CDR3 is TGTGCCAGCAGCTATACCGGGACAGGGTATAGCTACACCTTC. Translated, it gives CASSYTGTGYSYTF.

The rearrangement uses TRBV7-9 and TRBJ2-7; D assignment may be TRBD1 or TRBD2 (6 bases each). This CDR3 has 14 residues. Trimming stripped 5 bases from V and 2 bases from J, with 13 bases between. Germline CDR1 reads SEHNR; CDR2 reads FQNEAQ (reference sequence). As DNA, the CDR3 is TGTGCCAGCAGCGCGGGACAACCTCCCTACGAGCAGTACTTC. It translates to CASSAGQPPYEQYF.

The J gene is TRBJ2-7, the V gene TRBV7-3; 9 bases match TRBD1. The V and J ends lost 5 bases and 5 bases, in that order; junction bases with no gene match: 13. Germline V lookup: CDR1 SGHTA, CDR2 FQGTGA. The CDR3 consists of 16 residues. CDR3 in DNA: TGTGCCAGCAGCCTCAATCCCGACAGGGGGATCCACGAGCAGTACTTC. Translation: CASSLNPDRGIHEQYF.

The chain carries TRBV5-1 and TRBJ2-2, with D uncertain. Germline lookup yields CDR1 SGHRS and CDR2 YFSETQ. This CDR3 spans 14 amino acids. V was shortened by 0 bases and J by 6 bases, with 9 bases between the two germline ends. For the CDR3, the DNA is TGCGCCAGCAGCTTGGGCCCGATGGCCGGGGAGCTGTTTTTT. This translates into CASSLGPMAGELFF.

The J gene is TRBJ1-1, the V gene TRBV5-6; TRBD1 matches at 9 bases. V shed 2 bases, J shed 5 bases, and the junction held 10 bases outside the gene matches. CDR3 length: 16 amino acids. The germline V gene encodes CDR1 SGHDT and CDR2 YYEEEE. The CDR3 sequence: CASSFGQGRDITEAFF. The CDR3, as DNA: TGTGCCAGCAGCTTTGGACAGGGGAGGGATATAACTGAAGCTTTCTTT. The full variable domain, completed using reference TRBV5-6 and TRBJ1-1, is DAGVTQSPTHLIKTRGQQVTLRCSPKSGHDTVSWYQQALGQGPQFIFQYYEEEERQRGNFPDRFSGHQFPNYSSELNVNALLLGDSALYLCASSFGQGRDITEAFFGQGTRLTVV.

The rearrangement uses TRBV14 and TRBJ1-3; perhaps TRBD1 as D (5 bases). Trimming shortened V by 0 bases and J by 4 bases, and 13 bases separated the two germline ends. There are 16 residues in the CDR3. Germline V gene data show CDR1 as SGHDN and CDR2 as FVKESK. This CDR3 is CASSQEAGILGNTIYF. The CDR3 nucleotides are TGTGCCAGCAGCCAAGAGGCAGGGATCCTAGGAAACACCATATATTTT.

Worth noting for this clone: The same CDR3 arises from other DNA sequences in this sample as well. CDR3 in DNA: TGTGCCTGGAGTGTAGGGGGGGGAAATCAGCCCCAGCATTTT. Translated: CAWSVGGGNQPQHF. J is TRBJ1-5 and V is TRBV30; D possibly corresponds to TRBD1 (6 bases). The CDR3 spans 14 residues. Trimming took 0 bases from V and 4 from J, leaving 10 bases between them. CDR1 is GTSNPN and CDR2 is SVGIG in the germline V gene (reference sequence).